This T cell receptor (beta chain) was documented in a study of control samples from healthy donors and cancer patients. This clone was seen a single time. Clones were read by immunoSEQ multiplex PCR, and TCRdb kept only the in-frame ones, dropping some. The sample consists of around 76,000 clones, about nine tenths of them appearing once. The germline V gene encodes CDR1 GTSNPN and CDR2 SVGIG (reference sequence). The V end was cut by 2 bases, the J end by 5 bases, with 3 bases between. The CDR3 runs to 10 residues. Sequencing input: PBMCs. The receptor was isolated from a woman aged 45 to 65 with colorectal cancer. The V call is TRBV30, the J call TRBJ2-5; D uncertain. Here the CDR3 DNA reads TGTGCCTGGAGTCGGGAGACCCAGTACTTC. This translates into CAWSRETQYF.